These 30 T cell receptor beta chains share one sample of origin, sequenced in a study of Ad26.COV2.S vaccination and SARS-CoV-2 variants. Treatment meaning: some 19 received Ad26.COV2.S at low or high dose, single or two shots; 5 received placebo; per-sample allocation not given. Sampling occurred on day 63 after the first vaccine or placebo injection. Clones were sequenced by immunoSEQ multiplex PCR, and TCRdb holds only the in-frame ones, with some missing. The sample has hundreds of thousands of clones; around 90% are singletons. Sequencing was performed on peripheral blood, taken in a trial of Ad26.COV2.S vaccine versus placebo. These receptors were collected from a person between 18 and 59 years old who received the Ad26.COV2.S COVID-19 vaccine or a placebo.

V gene TRBV18 combines with J gene TRBJ2-1; maybe TRBD2 (5 bases). V gave up 0 bases and J gave up 4 bases, with 28 bases separating them. The germline V gene has CDR1 KGHSH and CDR2 LQKENI. The CDR3 consists of 21 residues. CDR3 nucleotide sequence: TGTGCCAGCTCACCACCATCTAGCACCAAGCACGCCCCGGGCAAATACAATGAGCAGTTCTTC. Translated: CASSPPSSTKHAPGKYNEQFF.

The J gene is TRBJ1-1, the V gene TRBV7-9; 7 bases agree with TRBD1. CDR1 SEHNR and CDR2 FQNEAQ come from the germline V gene (reference sequence). The trim removed 1 base at V and 5 bases at J, leaving 1 base unmatched. This CDR3 comprises 13 residues. CDR3 amino acids: CASSLGGQTEAFF. In DNA form, the CDR3 reads TGTGCCAGCAGCTTAGGGGGACAGACTGAAGCTTTCTTT. Combining the CDR3 with reference TRBV7-9 and TRBJ1-1 gives the whole variable domain DTGVSQNPRHKITKRGQNVTFRCDPISEHNRLYWYRQTLGQGPEFLTYFQNEAQLEKSRLLSDRFSAERPKGSFSTLEIQRTEQGDSAMYLCASSLGGQTEAFFGQGTRLTVV.

The genes are TRBV5-4 and TRBJ2-1; 7 bases map to TRBD2. The CDR3 has 15 amino acids. V lost 4 bases and J lost 6; bases outside the gene matches: 10. Per germline, CDR1 SGHNT and CDR2 YYREEE (reference sequence). The CDR3 spells CASSEGGSWSNEQFF. In nucleotides, the CDR3 is TGTGCCAGCAGCGAGGGCGGGAGCTGGAGCAATGAGCAGTTCTTC.

V gene TRBV3-1 (or the pseudogene TRBV3-2) combines with J gene TRBJ2-1; no clear D gene. There are 12 residues in the CDR3. The V end was cut by 4 bases, the J end by 5 bases, with 6 bases between. Germline CDR1 is LGHDT and CDR2 is YNNKEL (reference sequence). The CDR3 DNA is TGTGCCAGCAGCCTGGTGAACAATGAGCAGTTCTTC. Translating it yields CASSLVNNEQFF.

The gene calls are TRBV28 and TRBJ2-3, with 12 bases fitting TRBD2. CDR3 length equals 16 residues. Germline V gives CDR1 MDHEN, CDR2 SYDVKM. V lost 3 bases, J lost 8 bases, and 9 bases stayed unmatched. Written as DNA, the CDR3 is TGTGCCAGCAGTTTTCCTCCGGGACTAGCGGGCCCTACGCAGTATTTT. Its translation: CASSFPPGLAGPTQYF.

CDR3 sequence reads: CASSYSASGRYEQYF. The CDR3 DNA reads as TGTGCCAGCAGTTACTCGGCTAGCGGGAGGTACGAGCAGTACTTC. The chain couples TRBV6-5 to TRBJ2-7; 11 nucleotides align to TRBD2. Germline V gene lookup returns CDR1 MNHEY and CDR2 SVGAGI. J lost 4 bases, V lost 0 bases, and 2 bases had no gene match. CDR3 size: 15 residues.

The genes are TRBV13 and TRBJ2-3, with a possible D match to TRBD2 (7 bases). CDR1 and CDR2 from the germline V gene are PRHDT and FYEKMQ (reference sequence). The CDR3 is 17 amino acids. Trimming pared 4 bases from V and 2 bases from J, leaving 19 bases between. CDR3 sequence: CASSWGRGGGLTDTQYF. The CDR3 DNA sequence: TGTGCCAGCAGCTGGGGGCGCGGGGGAGGACTCACAGATACGCAGTATTTT. Using reference TRBV13 and TRBJ2-3 for the parts outside the CDR3, the full variable domain is AAGVIQSPRHLIKEKRETATLKCYPIPRHDTVYWYQQGPGQDPQFLISFYEKMQSDKGSIPDRFSAQQFSDYHSELNMSSLELGDSALYFCASSWGRGGGLTDTQYFGPGTRLTVL.

The chain links TRBV28 to TRBJ2-6, with D maybe TRBD2 (5 bases). The germline V gene has CDR1 MDHEN and CDR2 SYDVKM. The CDR3 totals 21 residues. Trimming left V 4 bases short and J 0 bases short, with 25 bases between. CDR3 sequence: CASSSKITRVPSFSGANVLTF. CDR3 DNA: TGTGCCAGCAGTTCCAAGATTACTAGGGTACCCAGCTTCTCTGGGGCCAACGTCCTGACTTTC.

The chain carries TRBV11-2 and TRBJ2-7, with TRBD2 matching over 13 bases. V was pared by 6 bases and J by 6 bases, with 14 bases of the junction left unmatched. This CDR3 region has 17 residues. The V gene's germline CDR1 is SGHAT and CDR2 FQNNGV. The CDR3 coding sequence is TGTGCCAGCAGGGACTTTAGCGGGACTAGCGGGAATCTCGAGCAGTACTTC. Protein: CASRDFSGTSGNLEQYF.

This clone was picked up a small number of times. V is TRBV14 and J is TRBJ2-5; possibly TRBD1 for D (6 bases). The CDR3 consists of 15 residues. The ends were cut back, 4 bases at V and 5 bases at J, with 17 bases in the middle. Per the germline V gene, CDR1 is SGHDN and CDR2 is FVKESK. The CDR3 DNA reads as TGTGCCAGCAGCCGAATTACAGGGCGTCCGGAGACCCAGTACTTC. Protein: CASSRITGRPETQYF.

The chain is built from TRBV4-1 and TRBJ1-1; TRBD1 matches at 7 bases. Germline V gene data show CDR1 as MGHRA and CDR2 as YSYEKL. V dropped 5 bases and J dropped 4; count of bases not matched to a gene: 10. The CDR3 loop spans 15 amino acids. The CDR3 DNA reads TGCGCCAGCAGCACGACCCCGGACAGGCCCACTGAAGCTTTCTTT. Translating gives CASSTTPDRPTEAFF.

This clone was detected a few times. The chain recombines TRBV5-4 with TRBJ1-2; TRBD1 matches at 7 bases. The CDR3 has 13 amino acids. In germline, CDR1 is SGHNT, CDR2 YYREEE (reference sequence). The V segment lost 4 bases and the J segment 2 bases; nucleotides outside the gene matches: 2. The CDR3 coding sequence is TGTGCCAGCAGCACGACAGGGAACTATGGCTACACCTTC. Protein sequence: CASSTTGNYGYTF. Filled out from reference TRBV5-4 and TRBJ1-2, the complete variable domain reads ETGVTQSPTHLIKTRGQQVTLRCSSQSGHNTVSWYQQALGQGPQFIFQYYREEENGRGNFPPRFSGLQFPNYSSELNVNALELDDSALYLCASSTTGNYGYTFGSGTRLTVV.

DNA for the CDR3: TGTGCCAGCAGTGTTCCTAGCGGGAGGGCGGCCTCCTACAATGAGCAGTTCTTC. Its protein product is CASSVPSGRAASYNEQFF. The V call is TRBV2, the J call TRBJ2-1, with 12 bases lining up with TRBD2. Germline lookup yields CDR1 SNHLY and CDR2 FYNNEI. The CDR3 spans 18 residues. The junction had 7 bases not matched to a gene; V was cut back by 4 bases and J by 0 bases.

The chain couples TRBV12-5 to TRBJ2-1, with TRBD1 as a possible D gene (5 bases). This CDR3 region has 17 residues. The germline V gene encodes CDR1 LGHNT and CDR2 FRNRAP. With 1 base removed from V and 4 bases from J, the gap between germline ends came to 17 bases. This CDR3 is CASGLGPGLGVYNEQFF. DNA of the CDR3: TGTGCTAGTGGTTTGGGCCCAGGGTTAGGGGTTTACAATGAGCAGTTCTTC.

The rearrangement links TRBV15 to TRBJ2-1, with D unresolved. This CDR3 contains 16 residues. V dropped 0 bases and J dropped 0 bases, with 9 bases sitting between them. Germline V gives CDR1 LNHNV, CDR2 YYDKDF (reference sequence). The CDR3 nucleotides are TGTGCCACCAGCAGAGATGTAGGGTCCTCCTACAATGAGCAGTTCTTC. Amino acids: CATSRDVGSSYNEQFF.

The rearrangement links TRBV28 to TRBJ1-3; D unclear. V gave up 7 bases and J gave up 0 bases, with 13 bases separating them. The germline CDR1 and CDR2 sequences are MDHEN and SYDVKM. The length of the CDR3 is 15 residues. This CDR3 reads CASKTGFYSGNTIYF. CDR3 nucleotides: TGTGCCAGCAAAACGGGATTCTACTCTGGAAACACCATATATTTT.

The chain couples TRBV4-3 to TRBJ2-3, with D unclear. CDR1 and CDR2 from the germline V gene are LGHNA and YSLEER. This CDR3 comprises 15 residues. Trimming removed 0 bases at V and 3 bases at J, with 10 bases between. In DNA, the CDR3 is TGCGCCAGCAGCCAAGAGGTTCGATGGACAGATACGCAGTATTTT. Its translation: CASSQEVRWTDTQYF.

The chain combines TRBV28 with TRBJ2-5; TRBD1 is a possible D gene (7 bases). The CDR3 spans 15 residues. CDR1 and CDR2 (germline): MDHEN, SYDVKM. Trimming removed 4 bases from V and 2 bases from J, with 14 bases in between. In DNA form, the CDR3 reads TGTGCCAGCAGTTCGGTGCAGGGGGGACAAGAGACCCAGTACTTC. It encodes CASSSVQGGQETQYF.

The chain couples TRBV4-2 to TRBJ2-7; 14 bases align to TRBD2. V was clipped by 4 bases and J by 3 bases; unmatched bases: 11. This CDR3 is built from 18 residues. Germline CDR1 reads LGHNA; CDR2 reads YNFKEQ. CDR3 protein: CASSRRSGGTSGGYEQYF. The CDR3 DNA sequence: TGTGCCAGCAGCCGAAGATCGGGAGGGACTAGCGGGGGCTACGAGCAGTACTTC.

Details on this clone: The identical CDR3 is also encoded by other nucleotide sequences in the sample. The rearrangement uses TRBV27 and TRBJ2-3; D unresolved. Germline CDR1 and CDR2: MNHEY and SMNVEV (reference sequence). The CDR3 is 12 residues long. V was pared by 5 bases and J by 1 base, with 4 bases between. This CDR3 is CASSPGTDTQYF. The CDR3 nucleotides are TGTGCCAGCAGTCCTGGCACAGATACGCAGTATTTT.

Only one count was recorded for this clone. V and J are TRBV7-2 and TRBJ2-7; a possible D gene is TRBD1 (5 bases). The V gene lost 2 bases and the J gene lost 6 bases, with 11 bases spanning the gap. The CDR3 extends over 13 amino acids. Germline values: CDR1 SGHTA, CDR2 FQGNSA. For the CDR3, the DNA is TGTGCCAGCAGCTTACGCAGGGTTTCCGAGCAGTACTTC. Translation: CASSLRRVSEQYF.

The chain is built from TRBV19 and TRBJ2-7, with unresolved D. Germline V gene lookup returns CDR1 LNHDA and CDR2 SQIVND (reference sequence). The V end lost 7 bases, the J end lost 4 bases, and 8 bases lay between the germline ends. The CDR3 covers 11 residues. In nucleotides, the CDR3 is TGTGCCAGTACGGACCGTTACGAGCAGTACTTC. Translation gives CASTDRYEQYF.

This sequence joins TRBV7-9 and TRBJ2-1; 8 bases fit TRBD2. This CDR3 has 17 amino acids. With V trimmed by 2 bases and J by 2 bases, 8 bases remained unmatched. Germline CDR1 and CDR2: SEHNR and FQNEAQ (reference sequence). Here the CDR3 reads CASSLLAGPNTYNEQFF. The CDR3 bases are TGTGCCAGCAGCTTACTAGCGGGCCCGAACACCTACAATGAGCAGTTCTTC.

This sequence joins TRBV6-5 and TRBJ2-3, with TRBD1 matching 8 bases. The germline V gene has CDR1 MNHEY and CDR2 SVGAGI. The V gene end was trimmed by 3 bases and the J gene end by 6 bases; junction bases not matched to a gene: 8. The CDR3 length is 15 residues. The CDR3 region has the DNA TGTGCCAGCAGTTATCAGGGGGCGCAGGGGGATACGCAGTATTTT. The encoded protein is CASSYQGAQGDTQYF.

This chain joins TRBV30 and TRBJ1-5; possibly TRBD1 for D (6 bases). The CDR3 is made up of 13 amino acids. CDR1 is GTSNPN and CDR2 is SVGIG in the germline V gene (reference sequence). The germline V and J ends were trimmed by 5 bases and 5 bases, with 13 bases remaining between them. CDR3 amino acids: CAWGDRFDQPQHF. The CDR3 DNA is TGTGCCTGGGGTGACAGGTTTGATCAGCCCCAGCATTTT.

The chain joins TRBV7-2 to TRBJ1-5, with D tentatively TRBD1 (6 bases). V dropped 1 base and J dropped 6 bases, with 10 bases sitting between them. CDR3 size: 14 residues. Per germline, CDR1 SGHTA and CDR2 FQGNSA. The CDR3 DNA sequence: TGTGCCAGCAGCTTAGTGGGGGCACGTCAGCCCCAGCATTTT. As protein: CASSLVGARQPQHF.

V and J are TRBV6-1 and TRBJ2-4; 7 positions agree with TRBD2. The CDR3 loop spans 14 amino acids. The V gene's germline CDR1 is MNHNS and CDR2 SASEGT. J was trimmed by 6 bases and V by 2 bases; bases with no gene match: 4. The CDR3 sequence is CASSEYGRGNIQYF. CDR3 sequence (DNA): TGTGCCAGCAGTGAATATGGGAGGGGAAACATTCAGTACTTC.

The chain joins TRBV3-1 (or the pseudogene TRBV3-2) to TRBJ2-7; 8 bases fit TRBD2. The J segment lost 3 bases and the V segment lost 5 bases, leaving 3 bases of the junction unmatched. From germline, CDR1 is LGHDT and CDR2 YNNKEL (reference sequence). This CDR3 contains 13 residues. The CDR3 DNA follows: TGTGCCAGCAGCGCCGCGGGGGGCTACGAGCAGTACTTC. Its protein is CASSAAGGYEQYF.

The chain has TRBV3-1 (or the pseudogene TRBV3-2) and TRBJ1-2; a possible D gene is TRBD1 (6 bases). Trimming shortened V by 2 bases and J by 5 bases, and 18 bases separated the two germline ends. This CDR3 contains 16 residues. The germline V gene encodes CDR1 LGHDT and CDR2 YNNKEL (reference sequence). The CDR3 protein is CASSQMAGAEGYGYTF. In DNA form, the CDR3 reads TGTGCCAGCAGCCAAATGGCGGGGGCGGAGGGATATGGCTACACCTTC.

The chain combines TRBV10-2 with TRBJ2-3; 14 bases map to TRBD2. V gave up 4 bases and J gave up 3 bases; unmatched junction bases: 6. This CDR3 contains 17 residues. Germline V gene lookup returns CDR1 WSHSY and CDR2 SAAADI. The CDR3 loop is CASSGGLAGDRTDTQYF. The CDR3 DNA reads TGCGCCAGCAGTGGGGGACTAGCGGGAGATCGAACAGATACGCAGTATTTT.